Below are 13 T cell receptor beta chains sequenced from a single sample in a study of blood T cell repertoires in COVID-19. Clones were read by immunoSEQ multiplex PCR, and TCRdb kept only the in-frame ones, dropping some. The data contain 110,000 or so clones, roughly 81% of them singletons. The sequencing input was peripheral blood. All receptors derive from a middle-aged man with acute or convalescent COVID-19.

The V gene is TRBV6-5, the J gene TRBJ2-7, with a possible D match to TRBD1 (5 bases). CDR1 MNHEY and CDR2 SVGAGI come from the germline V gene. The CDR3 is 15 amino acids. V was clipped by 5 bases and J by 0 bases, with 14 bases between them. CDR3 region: CASSNQGGGSYEQYF. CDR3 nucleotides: TGTGCCAGCAGTAATCAGGGCGGTGGCTCCTACGAGCAGTACTTC.

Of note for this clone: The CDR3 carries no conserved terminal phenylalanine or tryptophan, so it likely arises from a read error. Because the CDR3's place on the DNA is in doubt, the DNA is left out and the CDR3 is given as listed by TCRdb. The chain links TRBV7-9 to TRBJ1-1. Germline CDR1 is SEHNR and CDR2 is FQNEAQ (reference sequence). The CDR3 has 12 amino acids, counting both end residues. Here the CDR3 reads CASSLAEDPFLV.

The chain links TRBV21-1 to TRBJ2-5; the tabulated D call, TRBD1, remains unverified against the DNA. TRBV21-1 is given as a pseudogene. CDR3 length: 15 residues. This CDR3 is CASSKGHRALGAQYF. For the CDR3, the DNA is TGTGCCAGCAGCAAAGGGCACAGGGCCTTAGGGGCCCAGTACTTC.

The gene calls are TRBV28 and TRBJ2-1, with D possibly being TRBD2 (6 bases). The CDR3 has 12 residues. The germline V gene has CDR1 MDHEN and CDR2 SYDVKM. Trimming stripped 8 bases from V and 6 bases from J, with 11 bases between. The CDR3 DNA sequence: TGTGCCAGCCAAACCGGGGGCAATGAGCAGTTCTTC. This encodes CASQTGGNEQFF.

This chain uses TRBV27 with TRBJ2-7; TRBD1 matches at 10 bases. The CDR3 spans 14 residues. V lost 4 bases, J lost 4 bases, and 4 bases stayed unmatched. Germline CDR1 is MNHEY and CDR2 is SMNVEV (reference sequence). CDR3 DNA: TGTGCCAGCAGTTACAGACAGGGGGCTTACGAGCAGTACTTC. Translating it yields CASSYRQGAYEQYF.

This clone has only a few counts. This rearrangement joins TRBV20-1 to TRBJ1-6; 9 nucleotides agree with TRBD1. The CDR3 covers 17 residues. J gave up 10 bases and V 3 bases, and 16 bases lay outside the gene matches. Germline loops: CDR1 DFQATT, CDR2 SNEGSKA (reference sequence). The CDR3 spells CSASFGQGPESLSPLHF. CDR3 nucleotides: TGCAGTGCTAGTTTTGGACAGGGGCCAGAGTCTCTCTCACCCCTCCACTTT.

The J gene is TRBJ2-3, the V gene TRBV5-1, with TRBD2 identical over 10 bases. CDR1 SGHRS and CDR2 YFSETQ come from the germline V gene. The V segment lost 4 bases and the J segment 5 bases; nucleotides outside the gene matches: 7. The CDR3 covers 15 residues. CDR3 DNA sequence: TGCGCCAGCAGCGCCTCTAGCGGGGGTGAAGATACGCAGTATTTT. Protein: CASSASSGGEDTQYF.

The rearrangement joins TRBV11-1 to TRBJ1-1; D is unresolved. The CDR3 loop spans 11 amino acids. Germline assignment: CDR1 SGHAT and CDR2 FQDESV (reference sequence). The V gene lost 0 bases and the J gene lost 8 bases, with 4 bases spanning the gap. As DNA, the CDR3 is TGTGCCAGCAGCTTAGCTCTAGAAGCTTTCTTT. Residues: CASSLALEAFF.

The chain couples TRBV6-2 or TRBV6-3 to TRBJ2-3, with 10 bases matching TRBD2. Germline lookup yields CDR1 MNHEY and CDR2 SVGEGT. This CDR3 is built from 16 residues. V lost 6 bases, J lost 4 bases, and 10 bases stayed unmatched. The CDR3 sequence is CASSAYSGGAPDTQYF. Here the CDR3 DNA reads TGTGCCAGCAGCGCCTACAGCGGGGGGGCCCCAGATACGCAGTATTTT.

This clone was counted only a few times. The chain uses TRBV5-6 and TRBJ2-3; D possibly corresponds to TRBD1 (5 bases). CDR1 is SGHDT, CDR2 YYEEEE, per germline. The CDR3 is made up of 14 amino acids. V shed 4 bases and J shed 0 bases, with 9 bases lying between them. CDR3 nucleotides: TGTGCCAGCAGCCGTCGACAGAGCACAGATACGCAGTATTTT. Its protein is CASSRRQSTDTQYF.

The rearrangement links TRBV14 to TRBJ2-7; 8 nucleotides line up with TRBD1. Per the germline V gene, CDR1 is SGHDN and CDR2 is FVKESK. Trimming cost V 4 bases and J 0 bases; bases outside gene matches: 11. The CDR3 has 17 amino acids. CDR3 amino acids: CASSPRDRIRSSYEQYF. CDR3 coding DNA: TGTGCCAGCAGCCCCCGGGACAGGATTCGAAGCTCCTACGAGCAGTACTTC. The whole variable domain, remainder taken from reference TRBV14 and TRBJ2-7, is EAGVTQFPSHSVIEKGQTVTLRCDPISGHDNLYWYRRVMGKEIKFLLHFVKESKQDESGMPNNRFLAERTGGTYSTLKVQPAELEDSGVYFCASSPRDRIRSSYEQYFGPGTRLTVT.

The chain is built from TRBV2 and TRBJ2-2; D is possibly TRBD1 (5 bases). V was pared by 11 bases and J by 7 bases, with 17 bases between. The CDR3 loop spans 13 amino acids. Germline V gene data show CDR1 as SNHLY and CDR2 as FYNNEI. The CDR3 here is CAVTRAWGGELFF. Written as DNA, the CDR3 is TGTGCCGTCACCAGGGCCTGGGGCGGGGAGCTGTTTTTT.

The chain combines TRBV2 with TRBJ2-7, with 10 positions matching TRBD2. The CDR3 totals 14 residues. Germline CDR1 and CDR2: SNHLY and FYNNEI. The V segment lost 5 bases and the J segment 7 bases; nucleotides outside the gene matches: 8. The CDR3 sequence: CASSSSGLAIEQYF. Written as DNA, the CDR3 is TGTGCCAGCAGTTCGTCGGGACTAGCGATTGAGCAGTACTTC. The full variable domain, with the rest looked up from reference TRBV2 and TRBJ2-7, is EPEVTQTPSHQVTQMGQEVILRCVPISNHLYFYWYRQILGQKVEFLVSFYNNEISEKSEIFDDQFSVERPDGSNFTLKIRSTKLEDSAMYFCASSSSGLAIEQYFGPGTRLTVT.